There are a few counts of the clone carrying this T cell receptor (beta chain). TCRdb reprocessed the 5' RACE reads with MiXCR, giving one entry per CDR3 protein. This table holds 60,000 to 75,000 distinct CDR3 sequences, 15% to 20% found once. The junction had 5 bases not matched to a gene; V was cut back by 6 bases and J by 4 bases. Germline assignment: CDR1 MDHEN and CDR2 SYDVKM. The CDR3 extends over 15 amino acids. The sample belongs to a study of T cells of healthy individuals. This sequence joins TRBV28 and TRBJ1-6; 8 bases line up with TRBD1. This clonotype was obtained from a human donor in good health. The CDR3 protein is CASSLDRGYNSPLHF. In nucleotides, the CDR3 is TGTGCCAGCAGCCTAGACAGGGGATATAATTCACCCCTCCACTTT.